The rows below give T cell receptor beta chains drawn from one sample of a study of HIV-infected children after antiretroviral therapy interruption. TCRdb itself ran the 3' RACE reads through MiXCR, one entry per CDR3 protein. The sample includes 70,000 to 90,000 distinct CDR3 sequences, less than 7% of them seen just once. Specimen: CD45RA+ CD4+ T cells from PBMCs, pooled from several time points, collected from a donor given antiretroviral therapy, either interrupted or continuous. These TCRs come from a pool of human donors with HIV. Both conserved end residues are part of each CDR3. Fields, in order: CDR3 protein, CDR3 DNA, V gene, D gene, clone size, J gene. The D gene is left open where the match is weak. Where a row states a size, it is once, few, many or the class of an expanded clone; other rows omit it.

cdr3_aa: CAWTSAVDYNSPLHF; cdr3_nt: TGTGCCTGGACCTCCGCTGTTGATTATAATTCACCCCTCCACTTT; v_call: TRBV30; d_call: NA; clone_size: many; j_call: TRBJ1-6
cdr3_aa: CAINGREGNTEAFF; cdr3_nt: TGTGCCATCAACGGCAGGGAGGGTAACACTGAAGCTTTCTTT; v_call: TRBV10-3; d_call: NA; clone_size: many; j_call: TRBJ1-1
cdr3_aa: CASSEERGIYEQYF; cdr3_nt: TGTGCCAGCAGTGAAGAGCGGGGGATTTACGAGCAGTACTTC; v_call: TRBV2; d_call: TRBD2; clone_size: many; j_call: TRBJ2-7
cdr3_aa: CASSLVGTNEKLFF; cdr3_nt: TGTGCCAGCAGTTTGGTAGGAACTAATGAAAAACTGTTTTTT; v_call: TRBV12-3/TRBV12-4; d_call: NA; clone_size: NA; j_call: TRBJ1-4
cdr3_aa: CAISESRGPLYNEQFF; cdr3_nt: TGTGCCATCAGTGAGTCGAGAGGCCCACTCTACAATGAGCAGTTCTTC; v_call: TRBV10-3; d_call: NA; clone_size: few; j_call: TRBJ2-1
cdr3_aa: CASSLLRDRANSPLHF; cdr3_nt: TGTGCCAGCAGCTTACTAAGGGACAGGGCGAATTCACCCCTCCACTTT; v_call: TRBV7-2; d_call: TRBD1; clone_size: many; j_call: TRBJ1-6
cdr3_aa: CASSYVGGVLAKNIQYF; cdr3_nt: TGTGCCAGCAGTTACGTTGGGGGGGTGCTAGCCAAAAACATTCAGTACTTC; v_call: TRBV6-6; d_call: TRBD2; clone_size: few; j_call: TRBJ2-4
cdr3_aa: CSARVSGGAYEKLFF; cdr3_nt: TGCAGTGCTAGAGTGTCAGGGGGCGCGTATGAAAAACTGTTTTTT; v_call: TRBV20-1; d_call: TRBD1; clone_size: once; j_call: TRBJ1-4
cdr3_aa: CSVGDTGRGFQETQYF; cdr3_nt: TGCAGCGTTGGAGACACAGGGAGGGGGTTCCAAGAGACCCAGTACTTC; v_call: TRBV29-1; d_call: NA; clone_size: few; j_call: TRBJ2-5
cdr3_aa: CATSRTGIGTDTQYF; cdr3_nt: TGTGCCACCAGCCGGACAGGGATCGGAACAGATACGCAGTATTTT; v_call: TRBV24-1; d_call: TRBD1; clone_size: few; j_call: TRBJ2-3
cdr3_aa: CASSPTGTAGSGNTIYF; cdr3_nt: TGCGCCAGCAGCCCTACAGGTACCGCGGGCTCTGGAAACACCATATATTTT; v_call: TRBV4-1; d_call: NA; clone_size: NA; j_call: TRBJ1-3
cdr3_aa: CASSLWDRDQPQHF; cdr3_nt: TGTGCCAGCAGCCTCTGGGACAGGGATCAGCCCCAGCATTTT; v_call: TRBV7-2; d_call: TRBD1; clone_size: NA; j_call: TRBJ1-5
cdr3_aa: CSAPLVGTEAFF; cdr3_nt: TGCAGTGCCCCCCTTGTTGGCACTGAAGCTTTCTTT; v_call: TRBV20-1; d_call: NA; clone_size: NA; j_call: TRBJ1-1
cdr3_aa: CASSLARVSGYTF; cdr3_nt: TGTGCCAGCAGTTTGGCCAGGGTGAGCGGCTACACCTTC; v_call: TRBV12-3/TRBV12-4; d_call: NA; clone_size: NA; j_call: TRBJ1-2
cdr3_aa: CASSYSRSTEAFF; cdr3_nt: TGTGCCAGCAGTTATAGCAGGAGCACTGAAGCTTTCTTT; v_call: TRBV6-6; d_call: NA; clone_size: many; j_call: TRBJ1-1
cdr3_aa: CASSPRVMNTEAFF; cdr3_nt: TGTGCCAGCTCACCCCGGGTAATGAACACTGAAGCTTTCTTT; v_call: TRBV18; d_call: NA; clone_size: many; j_call: TRBJ1-1
cdr3_aa: CASSESSYRELQETQYF; cdr3_nt: TGCGCCAGCAGTGAGTCCTCCTACAGGGAGCTCCAAGAGACCCAGTACTTC; v_call: TRBV10-2; d_call: NA; clone_size: many; j_call: TRBJ2-5